This TCR beta chain originates from a study of beta chain features in type 1 diabetes. Study results and limitations: The analysis here could not establish whether HLA type shapes TCRB rearrangement. Researchers report that Type 1 diabetes patients had moderately but significantly shorter TCRB CDR3s across all four CD4+ subsets.

As every portion of the isolated RNA was reverse transcribed, the sequencing read expressed TCRB transcripts. Produced via immunoSEQ multiplex PCR; TCRdb's table is partial and in-frame only. This repertoire shows 900,000 or so clones, 15% to 20% found once; its top ten account for about 0.02%. This clone was observed a few times. The antigen remains undetermined. The CDR3 is 16 residues long. V dropped 5 bases and J dropped 3; count of bases not matched to a gene: 8. Per the germline V gene, CDR1 is MDHEN and CDR2 is SYDVKM. V and J are TRBV28 and TRBJ2-7; 12 bases map to TRBD2. The clonotype was recovered from a young woman in good health. The sample was naive CD4+ T cells from blood. The CDR3 DNA reads as TGTGCCAGCAGTCCCCATCTAGCGGGAGGGATCTACGAGCAGTACTTC. It is translated as CASSPHLAGGIYEQYF.